These 9 T cell receptor beta chains were all obtained from the same sample, sequenced in a study of blood T cell repertoires in COVID-19. TCRdb's copy holds only in-frame clones and misses some; the assay was immunoSEQ multiplex PCR. The sample yields a few hundred thousand clones, around 91% seen once. Sequenced input: PBMCs or T cells enriched from blood (not recorded which). The receptor set was obtained from a woman younger than 35 in a cohort exposed to, infected with or recovered from COVID-19 (not recorded which).

The rearrangement joins TRBV2 to TRBJ2-1, with D maybe TRBD1 (6 bases). V lost 3 bases, J lost 4 bases, and 10 bases lay in between. Germline assignment: CDR1 SNHLY and CDR2 FYNNEI. The CDR3 has 14 amino acids. The CDR3 loop is CASSDRTAYNEQFF. The CDR3 nucleotides read TGTGCCAGCAGTGATAGGACAGCATACAATGAGCAGTTCTTC.

The chain carries TRBV6-6 and TRBJ2-7; unclear D gene. The CDR3 totals 11 residues. V lost 6 bases to trimming and J lost 5 bases, with 8 bases between them. CDR1 is MNHNY and CDR2 is SVGAGI in the germline V gene (reference sequence). The CDR3 bases are TGTGCCAGCAGCCGTTATGACGAGCAGTACTTC. Its translation: CASSRYDEQYF.

This chain links TRBV27 with TRBJ1-4; D perhaps matches TRBD1 (5 bases). This CDR3 region has 15 residues. Trimming stripped 6 bases from V and 3 bases from J, with 14 bases between. CDR1 and CDR2 (germline): MNHEY, SMNVEV (reference sequence). The CDR3 nucleotides are TGTGCCAGCAGCTACAGGTCGGGAGCTAATGAAAAACTGTTTTTT. This encodes CASSYRSGANEKLFF.

CDR3 nucleotide sequence: TGCGCCAGCAGCTCCCGGGACAGCAACTATGGCTACACCTTC. This codes for CASSSRDSNYGYTF. The rearrangement links TRBV5-1 to TRBJ1-2; 7 bases agree with TRBD1. The CDR3 runs 14 residues. CDR1 SGHRS and CDR2 YFSETQ come from the germline V gene. Losses at the gene ends were 3 bases for V and 2 bases for J; bases not matched to a gene: 4.

The chain links TRBV5-4 to TRBJ2-3; 7 bases are a match to TRBD2. Germline CDR1 reads SGHNT; CDR2 reads YYREEE (reference sequence). The CDR3 is 15 amino acids. Trimming at V came to 3 bases and at J to 2 bases, leaving 6 bases not matched to a gene. The CDR3 DNA is TGTGCCAGCAGCTGGGGGGGGACGAACACAGATACGCAGTATTTT. This encodes CASSWGGTNTDTQYF.

The chain is built from TRBV27 and TRBJ2-1; TRBD2 matches 8 bases. Trimming took 6 bases from V and 9 from J; bases not matched to a gene: 10. Germline V lookup: CDR1 MNHEY, CDR2 SMNVEV (reference sequence). The CDR3 is made up of 14 amino acids. CDR3 sequence (DNA): TGTGCCAGCAGCCCGGGACTAGAGGGACTTGAGCAGTTCTTC. It codes for CASSPGLEGLEQFF.

The chain uses TRBV12-3 or TRBV12-4 and TRBJ1-1; D is unclear. This CDR3 spans 13 amino acids. Trimming took off 1 base at V and 1 base at J, with 4 bases between the two ends. This chain's CDR3 is CASSLVRNTEAFF. The CDR3 DNA follows: TGTGCCAGCAGTTTAGTGAGGAACACTGAAGCTTTCTTT.

The gene calls are TRBV7-9 and TRBJ1-4; TRBD1 matches at 7 bases. V shed 1 base and J 5 bases; nucleotides not matched to a gene: 7. Germline V gene sequence: CDR1 SEHNR, CDR2 FQNEAQ (reference sequence). The CDR3 has 16 amino acids. This CDR3 is CASSLGRTGQNEKLFF. As DNA, the CDR3 is TGTGCCAGCAGCTTAGGAAGGACAGGCCAGAATGAAAAACTGTTTTTT.

This clone was counted a few times. The chain recombines TRBV4-1 with TRBJ1-6; D is undetermined. Trimming cost V 1 base and J 5 bases, with 12 bases left between them. The CDR3 runs 16 residues. Germline assignment: CDR1 MGHRA and CDR2 YSYEKL. This CDR3 reads CASSQVLKQNNSPLHF. The CDR3, as DNA: TGCGCCAGCAGCCAAGTCCTAAAACAGAATAATTCACCCCTCCACTTT.